One T cell receptor (beta chain) is described in this entry. The antigen remains unidentified. This specimen belongs to a study of T cell responses to AZD1222 COVID-19 vaccine. Study conclusions and caveats: Vaccination with two AZD1222 doses was followed by a rise in Spike-specific TCR breadth and depth. Clonal diversity was possibly underestimated, and the donors were mostly white British, with more females.

The germline gives CDR1 SGHKS, CDR2 YYEKEE (reference sequence). CDR3 length equals 16 residues. V lost 0 bases, J lost 3 bases, and 10 bases lay in between. Assay: immunoSEQ multiplex PCR; the TCRdb copy retains only in-frame clones and omits some. The repertoire holds 180,000 or so clones, with 90% to 95% as singletons. The input for sequencing was peripheral blood, taken on day 0 of AZD1222 vaccination. This sequence joins TRBV5-5 and TRBJ1-6; no clear D. The TCR sequence derives from an adult in good health. Here the CDR3 DNA reads TGTGCCAGCAGCTTGGATCCAAACCGCTATAATTCACCCCTCCACTTT. It translates to CASSLDPNRYNSPLHF.